This TCR beta chain was identified during a study of OX40 agonist ivuxolimab in advanced cancers. Whole-study context: Having had anti-PD-1, anti-PD-L1 or anti-CTLA-4 therapy before was allowed, and roughly 40% had some. General study results and limits: In a subset of nonresponders, normalized T-cell clonal expansion was also low.

The table lists this clone with a few counts. Its antigen is as yet unknown. Germline-derived CDR1 and CDR2 are MNHEY and SVGAGI. The CDR3 covers 15 residues. Trimming removed 2 bases at V and 5 bases at J, with 14 bases between. Repertoires were generated with immunoSEQ multiplex PCR, while TCRdb's copy carries only in-frame clones and drops some. The sample records more than 75,000 clones, around 80% being singletons. Specimen: CD4+ or CD8+ T cells sorted from blood, collected in a trial of the OX40 agonist ivuxolimab. The TCR sequence derives from an adult with an advanced solid tumor such as melanoma, head and neck, liver or kidney cancer. The V gene is TRBV6-5, the J gene TRBJ2-3; possible D gene TRBD2, 5 bases. CDR3 sequence (DNA): TGTGCCAGCAGTTACGAGTCCGGGGTTAGAGATACGCAGTATTTT. Amino acid sequence: CASSYESGVRDTQYF.